This TCR beta chain is from a study of T cells after posttransplantation cyclophosphamide. Profiled with immunoSEQ multiplex PCR; TCRdb holds only in-frame clones, not every one. The sample has approximately 47,000 clones; about 91% are singletons. V dropped 1 base and J dropped 2; count of bases not matched to a gene: 8. Germline V gene lookup returns CDR1 LGHNA and CDR2 YNFKEQ. The CDR3 contains 17 residues. Note on this clone: Its target is not known.

Whole-study findings and limits: Recipient CMV seropositivity and CMV reactivation strongly tracked TRB clonality. Donor CD8+ memory clones often dominated recipient blood repertoires at later times.

Source material: PBMCs. The chain recombines TRBV4-2 with TRBJ1-5; the match to TRBD1 covers 7 bases. The clonotype comes from a woman in her 50s in good health and a related stem cell transplant donor. The CDR3 is CASSQVPQGLGNQPQHF. Written as DNA, the CDR3 is TGTGCCAGCAGCCAAGTGCCACAGGGGTTAGGCAATCAGCCCCAGCATTTT.